The text below deals with one TCR beta chain. Its matching antigen is unknown. The source of the sample is a study of cytomegalovirus exposure and HLA in healthy donors. In the study overall: The roughly 100 million unique TCR beta sequences, from about 179 million T cells, were found by an earlier analysis. General study results and limits: Immune exposure was documented only through CMV serostatus. When analyzed later, the rates of TCR association showed variation by HLA locus, with DRB1 the most and HLA-C the fewest. On later analysis, the bulk of CMV-associated TCR beta chains appeared to be HLA-restricted.

This CDR3 comprises 12 residues. Germline V lookup: CDR1 GTSNPN, CDR2 SVGIG (reference sequence). V lost 0 bases and J 7 bases, leaving 9 bases between the germline ends. The PCR ran on 60 Vbeta and 13 Jbeta primers. The data were produced by immunoSEQ multiplex PCR, yet TCRdb's version contains in-frame clones alone and is incomplete. The sample holds tens of thousands of clones; approximately 65% are singletons and the top ten take approximately 2.3%. The sequenced sample consisted of PBMCs. The receptor comes from a man in his thirties or forties in good health and CMV-seronegative. This chain joins TRBV30 and TRBJ1-1, with D uncertain. CDR3 amino acids: CAWSVTANEAFF. In nucleotides, the CDR3 is TGTGCCTGGAGTGTAACAGCAAATGAAGCTTTCTTT.